This paragraph reports one T cell receptor beta chain. The source of the sample is a study of long-term antiretroviral therapy in people with HIV. CDR3 length: 14 amino acids. Trimming took 4 bases from V and 4 from J, leaving 13 bases between them. Per the germline V gene, CDR1 is LGHNT and CDR2 is FRNRAP. An immunoSEQ assay, version v3.0, was performed at survey level. The study targeted about 40,000-55,000 T-cell genomes per sample in sequencing. Sequencing was performed with immunoSEQ multiplex PCR; in TCRdb, only in-frame clones are kept and a portion is missing. The sample shows more than 15,000 clones, around three quarters of them seen only once. Clinicians in the United States treated all participants with HIV.

The sequence came from a young man with HIV. The chain recombines TRBV12-5 with TRBJ1-1; a possible D gene is TRBD1 (5 bases). Source: unsorted PBMCs, taken 0.5 years before starting antiretroviral therapy. The CDR3 DNA follows: TGTGCTAGTGGTTCGGCAGGGTTTGTCACTGAAGCTTTCTTT. It is translated as CASGSAGFVTEAFF.